Below, one T cell receptor (beta chain) is given with its context. This record comes from a study of CD8 T cells in Susac syndrome. Random hexamers were used to reverse transcribe 0.5 to 1 ug of RNA. Each CDR3 protein is one row after TCRdb ran MiXCR on the immunoSEQ multiplex PCR reads. The sample lists roughly 400,000 distinct CDR3 sequences, around 83% seen once, with approximately 0.12% in the top ten. The CDR3 contains 14 residues. Trimming stripped 0 bases from V and 7 bases from J, with 10 bases between. CDR1 is MGHRA and CDR2 is YSYEKL in the germline V gene. Sequencing of TCR beta was carried out in blood CD8+ and CD4+ T cells.

This sequence was found in a human donor with multiple sclerosis. The chain carries TRBV4-1 and TRBJ2-1; no definite D call. The sequencing input was CD8+ T cells from PBMCs. CDR3 bases: TGCGCCAGCAGCCAAGATGTACTGGTAAATGAGCAGTTCTTC. It encodes CASSQDVLVNEQFF.